Below, 24 T cell receptor beta chains from the same sample are listed, as sequenced in a study of T cell changes during pregnancy in multiple sclerosis (dated by TCRdb to about 2019). Preparation of the library involved the immunoSEQ multiplex PCR assay. The immuneACCESS repertoire file appears here via TCRdb, limited to in-frame rearrangements. These files lack a portion of the clones; in checked studies, under half of the deficit traces to unresolved V genes, and the cause of the others is not known. This sample has tens of thousands of clones in its table, and under 95% of those were observed once. Jointly, the top ten make up more than 0.45% of the sample. Sequences were derived from CD4+ T cells from peripheral blood mononuclear cells, sampled in the second trimester of pregnancy. These receptors were taken from a female donor with multiple sclerosis, enrolled in a pregnancy study.

J is TRBJ1-2 and V is TRBV27; 9 nucleotides match TRBD1. The trim removed 6 bases at V and 1 base at J, leaving 27 bases unmatched. The CDR3 is 22 amino acids. Germline lookup yields CDR1 MNHEY and CDR2 SMNVEV (reference sequence). The CDR3 is CASSHTTKTGGSSVPHNYGYTF. The CDR3, as DNA: TGTGCCAGCAGCCATACGACGAAGACAGGGGGTTCCTCCGTCCCCCATAACTATGGCTACACCTTC.

The chain combines TRBV27 with TRBJ2-1; 7 bases map to TRBD1. The CDR3 is 15 amino acids. V gave up 5 bases and J gave up 5 bases; unmatched junction bases: 9. The germline V gene encodes CDR1 MNHEY and CDR2 SMNVEV (reference sequence). The CDR3 region is CASSPKQTGNNEQFF. CDR3 nucleotide sequence: TGTGCCAGCAGTCCCAAACAGACAGGGAACAATGAGCAGTTCTTC.

The J gene is TRBJ2-1, the V gene TRBV11-1; 7 positions match TRBD1. CDR3 length: 13 residues. Germline V gives CDR1 SGHAT, CDR2 FQDESV (reference sequence). V shed 8 bases, J shed 5 bases, and the junction held 6 bases outside the gene matches. This chain's CDR3 is CASALDRNNEQFF. DNA for the CDR3: TGTGCCAGCGCGTTGGACAGGAACAATGAGCAGTTCTTC.

The chain recombines TRBV7-9 with TRBJ1-5, with D perhaps matching TRBD1 (6 bases). Germline V gene data show CDR1 as SEHNR and CDR2 as FQNEAQ (reference sequence). The CDR3 has 14 amino acids. V was clipped by 1 base and J by 5 bases, with 9 bases between them. This CDR3 is CASSLGGGYQPQHF. The CDR3 DNA reads TGTGCCAGCAGCTTAGGTGGGGGCTATCAGCCCCAGCATTTT.

The rearrangement uses TRBV7-2 and TRBJ2-2; maybe TRBD2 (5 bases). This CDR3 contains 16 residues. CDR1 SGHTA and CDR2 FQGNSA come from the germline V gene. Trimming removed 2 bases at V and 1 base at J, with 11 bases between. The CDR3 loop is CASSLSSGLNTGELFF. CDR3 in DNA: TGTGCCAGCAGCTTATCTTCAGGACTGAACACCGGGGAGCTGTTTTTT.

The count of this clone is one. The rearrangement uses TRBV7-9 and TRBJ2-1; the match to TRBD2 covers 7 bases. Germline V lookup: CDR1 SEHNR, CDR2 FQNEAQ (reference sequence). The V and J ends lost 1 base and 8 bases, in that order; junction bases with no gene match: 2. The length of the CDR3 is 13 residues. CDR3 residues: CASSLDGGDEQFF. CDR3 nucleotides: TGTGCCAGCAGCTTAGATGGGGGGGATGAGCAGTTCTTC.

This clone is a singleton in its sample. This chain uses TRBV11-2 with TRBJ2-1; D might be TRBD2 (5 bases). The V end was cut by 0 bases, the J end by 10 bases, with 7 bases between. The CDR3 length is 12 residues. Looked up from germline, CDR1 is SGHAT and CDR2 is FQNNGV. The CDR3 region is CASSLDSAEQFF. The CDR3 DNA reads TGTGCCAGCAGCTTAGATAGCGCAGAGCAGTTCTTC.

The rearrangement links TRBV11-2 to TRBJ2-7, with a tentative D call TRBD1 (6 bases). V lost 1 base and J lost 2, with 15 bases in between. This CDR3 comprises 16 residues. From germline, CDR1 is SGHAT and CDR2 FQNNGV. This CDR3 reads CASSLGSQGIPYEQYF. In DNA form, the CDR3 reads TGTGCCAGCAGCTTAGGCTCACAGGGAATCCCCTACGAGCAGTACTTC. Complete variable domain (other parts from reference TRBV11-2 and TRBJ2-7): EAGVAQSPRYKIIEKRQSVAFWCNPISGHATLYWYQQILGQGPKLLIQFQNNGVVDDSQLPKDRFSAERLKGVDSTLKIQPAKLEDSAVYLCASSLGSQGIPYEQYFGPGTRLTVT.

This clone was observed once. The chain recombines TRBV29-1 with TRBJ1-2; no clear D. The CDR3 is 13 residues long. The V gene lost 4 bases and the J gene lost 8 bases, with 17 bases spanning the gap. Looked up from germline, CDR1 is SQVTM and CDR2 is ANQGSEA. In nucleotides, the CDR3 is TGCAGCGTTGGGCGGGCAGCCTGGGAGGGCTACACCTTC. This sequence encodes CSVGRAAWEGYTF.

The rearrangement links TRBV7-6 to TRBJ1-1; the D is unclear. Germline CDR1 and CDR2: SGHVS and FNYEAQ. Trimming shortened V by 1 base and J by 0 bases, and 3 bases separated the two germline ends. This CDR3 comprises 13 residues. DNA of the CDR3: TGTGCCAGCAGCTTAGACATGAACACTGAAGCTTTCTTT. It codes for CASSLDMNTEAFF.

In its sample, this clone was seen a few times. V usage is TRBV6-5 and J usage is TRBJ1-1, with D perhaps matching TRBD1 (5 bases). The CDR3 has 14 residues. Germline V gene sequence: CDR1 MNHEY, CDR2 SVGAGI. V lost 0 bases and J lost 4, with 9 bases in between. The CDR3, as DNA: TGTGCCAGCAGTTACTCGGGGGGGACCACTGAAGCTTTCTTT. Protein: CASSYSGGTTEAFF.

The gene calls are TRBV11-3 and TRBJ1-2; weak D call: TRBD1 (5 bases). This CDR3 is 13 amino acids long. Germline CDR1 reads SGHNT; CDR2 reads YENEEA. Deletions cut 1 base from V and 5 bases from J, with 8 bases between. The CDR3 loop is CASSLGGRYGYTF. In DNA, the CDR3 is TGTGCCAGCAGCTTAGGGGGCCGGTATGGCTACACCTTC.

The rearrangement joins TRBV27 to TRBJ1-4; 9 bases align to TRBD1. CDR1 is MNHEY and CDR2 is SMNVEV in the germline V gene (reference sequence). V shed 6 bases and J 7 bases; nucleotides not matched to a gene: 9. The CDR3 runs 15 residues. In DNA, the CDR3 is TGTGCCAGCAGGAAACAGGGGGCGCTTGTTGAAAAACTGTTTTTT. Translating it yields CASRKQGALVEKLFF.

The sample holds one count of this clone. The V gene is TRBV28, the J gene TRBJ2-7; D possibly corresponds to TRBD1 (5 bases). The germline V gene has CDR1 MDHEN and CDR2 SYDVKM. Trimming cost V 6 bases and J 7 bases, with 16 bases left between them. The CDR3 has 13 residues. CDR3 sequence: CASRGQGKEEQYF. CDR3 DNA: TGTGCCAGCAGGGGCCAGGGTAAAGAAGAGCAGTACTTC. Full variable domain (missing parts from reference TRBV28 and TRBJ2-7): DVKVTQSSRYLVKRTGEKVFLECVQDMDHENMFWYRQDPGLGLRLIYFSYDVKMKEKGDIPEGYSVSREKKERFSLILESASTNQTSMYLCASRGQGKEEQYFGPGTRLTVT.

The rearrangement joins TRBV5-4 to TRBJ2-1; D is perhaps TRBD2 (5 bases). Germline V gene sequence: CDR1 SGHNT, CDR2 YYREEE (reference sequence). With 4 bases removed from V and 1 base from J, the gap between germline ends came to 9 bases. This CDR3 comprises 14 residues. DNA of the CDR3: TGTGCCAGCAGCCGGACGGGATCCTACAATGAGCAGTTCTTC. It translates to CASSRTGSYNEQFF.

In DNA, the CDR3 is TGCGCCAGCAGTGGGACTAGTGATCGAATAGAGACCCAGTACTTC. Protein: CASSGTSDRIETQYF. This chain joins TRBV10-1 and TRBJ2-5, with 7 bases aligning to TRBD2. The V and J ends lost 4 bases and 4 bases, in that order; junction bases with no gene match: 9. The CDR3 has 15 residues. The germline V gene has CDR1 WNHNN and CDR2 SYGVQD (reference sequence).

The chain recombines TRBV10-3 with TRBJ2-7; the match to TRBD1 covers 7 bases. Germline V gives CDR1 ENHRY, CDR2 SYGVKD. This CDR3 has 17 amino acids. V was pared by 3 bases and J by 6 bases, with 17 bases of the junction left unmatched. The CDR3 spells CAISDPSRPGGWIEQYF. The CDR3, as DNA: TGTGCCATCAGTGACCCCAGTCGGCCAGGGGGTTGGATCGAGCAGTACTTC.

This clone was seen once. The V gene is TRBV30, the J gene TRBJ2-7, with D tentatively TRBD2 (5 bases). Trimming took off 2 bases at V and 3 bases at J, with 8 bases between the two ends. The CDR3 totals 12 residues. Germline V CDR1 and CDR2: GTSNPN, SVGIG (reference sequence). The CDR3 here is CAWSPRDYEQYF. The DNA of the CDR3 is TGTGCCTGGAGTCCCCGGGACTACGAGCAGTACTTC.

V gene TRBV7-9 combines with J gene TRBJ1-3, with D perhaps TRBD1 (6 bases). Trimming took 1 base from V and 2 from J, leaving 9 bases between them. The CDR3 has 15 residues. Germline assignment: CDR1 SEHNR and CDR2 FQNEAQ (reference sequence). CDR3 in DNA: TGTGCCAGCAGCTTAGTACAGGGTACTGGAAACACCATATATTTT. It translates to CASSLVQGTGNTIYF.

The CDR3 is CASSEAGGLGNQPQHF. CDR3 coding DNA: TGTGCCAGCAGTGAAGCAGGCGGGCTAGGCAATCAGCCCCAGCATTTT. V gene TRBV2 combines with J gene TRBJ1-5; D remains ambiguous. The V end was cut by 0 bases, the J end by 2 bases, with 11 bases between. CDR3 size: 16 residues. Germline values: CDR1 SNHLY, CDR2 FYNNEI.

The rearrangement links TRBV7-6 to TRBJ2-7; 11 bases agree with TRBD1. The junction had 0 bases not matched to a gene; V was cut back by 3 bases and J by 2 bases. CDR3 size: 14 residues. CDR1 and CDR2 (germline): SGHVS, FNYEAQ. The CDR3 spells CASSLDRGPYEQYF. For the CDR3, the DNA is TGTGCCAGCAGCTTGGACAGGGGGCCCTACGAGCAGTACTTC.

The J gene is TRBJ1-5, the V gene TRBV4-3; maybe TRBD1 (5 bases). The CDR3 contains 17 residues. Germline V CDR1 and CDR2: LGHNA, YSLEER. The V end was cut by 0 bases, the J end by 4 bases, with 16 bases between. CDR3 bases: TGCGCCAGCAGCCAAGATTGGGGGGGGAATGGGAATCAGCCCCAGCATTTT. Protein sequence: CASSQDWGGNGNQPQHF.

This clone was seen once. This rearrangement joins TRBV18 to TRBJ2-6; TRBD1 aligns across 9 bases. The CDR3 length is 17 residues. Unmatched junction bases numbered 4, after V lost 4 bases and J lost 0 bases. Germline loops: CDR1 KGHSH, CDR2 LQKENI. In DNA, the CDR3 is TGTGCCAGCTCACGCGGACAGGGGAGCTCTGGGGCCAACGTCCTGACTTTC. Its protein product is CASSRGQGSSGANVLTF. Complete variable domain (other parts from reference TRBV18 and TRBJ2-6): NAGVMQNPRHLVRRRGQEARLRCSPMKGHSHVYWYRQLPEEGLKFMVYLQKENIIDESGMPKERFSAEFPKEGPSILRIQQVVRGDSAAYFCASSRGQGSSGANVLTFGAGSRLTVL.

This CDR3 is CASSKKGLYSYEQYF. Written as DNA, the CDR3 is TGTGCCAGCAGCAAAAAGGGACTATACTCCTACGAGCAGTACTTC. The chain joins TRBV27 to TRBJ2-7; 7 bases fit TRBD2. The germline V gene encodes CDR1 MNHEY and CDR2 SMNVEV (reference sequence). V gave up 6 bases and J gave up 0 bases; unmatched junction bases: 8. The CDR3 covers 15 residues.